This T cell receptor (beta chain) was captured by sequencing in a study of blood T cells in healthy people across ages. Overall study findings and caveats: Higher diversity, along with more naive CD4+ cells, distinguished long-lived donors from aged donors.

Samples each yielded at least 5 micrograms of total RNA. As for this clonotype: Its specificity is not known.

A sample-barcoded 5' primer and a J-beta primer mix were used in a second PCR of about 7 to 11 cycles. Each CDR3 protein is one row after TCRdb ran MiXCR on the 5' RACE reads. This repertoire shows 1.5 million to 2 million distinct CDR3 sequences, around 48% found once; its top ten account for over 2%. CDR1 SGDLS and CDR2 YYNGEE come from the germline V gene. V was shortened by 0 bases and J by 0 bases, with 10 bases between the two germline ends. This CDR3 spans 16 amino acids. V gene TRBV9 combines with J gene TRBJ2-1; no clear D gene. The TCR was taken from a woman in her thirties or forties in good health. Material: blood. CDR3 sequence reads: CASSVGVVSSYNEQFF. The CDR3 nucleotides are TGTGCCAGCAGCGTAGGCGTCGTGAGCTCCTACAATGAGCAGTTCTTC.